The 11 T cell receptor beta chains below were found in one sample sequenced in a study of shared clonotypes between healthy human individuals (TCRdb year 2020). Libraries were built with the immunoSEQ multiplex PCR assay. Imported from immuneACCESS, the table was reduced by TCRdb to in-frame sequences with V and J called. These copies leave out some clones; in studies compared against another copy, an unresolved V gene accounts for under half, and the cause of the remainder is not known. Across this sample there are around 980,000 clones, with 75% to 80% seen only once. Roughly 0.57% of the sample is held by the ten biggest clonotypes. The sample taken for sequencing was memory CD4+ T cells from PBMCs. The cell subset or site label for this specimen denotes: CD45RA-negative fraction. These receptor sequences come from a man younger than 35 in good health. Some clones in this sample may be carry-over from other donors' samples.

The chain employs TRBV4-2 and TRBJ2-7; possible D gene TRBD2, 7 bases. The CDR3 covers 13 residues. Per the germline V gene, CDR1 is LGHNA and CDR2 is YNFKEQ. Trimming left V 4 bases short and J 6 bases short, with 13 bases between. CDR3 residues: CASSPLGGREQYF. CDR3 nucleotides: TGTGCCAGCAGCCCCCTGGGGGGGCGCGAGCAGTACTTC.

There are a few counts of this clone. The V call is TRBV2, the J call TRBJ2-7; the D call may be TRBD1 or TRBD2 (5 bases each). CDR1 and CDR2 from the germline V gene are SNHLY and FYNNEI. The ends were cut back, 6 bases at V and 1 base at J, with 13 bases in the middle. The CDR3 length is 14 residues. CDR3 sequence (DNA): TGTGCCAGCAGCCGGGACGGTCGATCCTACGAGCAGTACTTC. Protein sequence: CASSRDGRSYEQYF.

The chain couples TRBV7-2 to TRBJ2-2; D gene ambiguous. The CDR3 totals 18 residues. Germline V gene lookup returns CDR1 SGHTA and CDR2 FQGNSA. The V gene lost 1 base and the J gene lost 5 bases, with 20 bases spanning the gap. CDR3 in amino acids: CASSLDPRAQSLTGELFF. CDR3 DNA sequence: TGTGCCAGCAGCTTAGATCCCCGGGCCCAGAGTTTGACCGGGGAGCTGTTTTTT.

The chain couples TRBV5-1 to TRBJ2-7; 11 bases fit TRBD2. J lost 0 bases, V lost 0 bases, and 2 bases had no gene match. The CDR3 runs 16 residues. CDR1 SGHRS and CDR2 YFSETQ come from the germline V gene. CDR3 DNA sequence: TGCGCCAGCAGCTTGGAGGGACTAGCGGACTCCTACGAGCAGTACTTC. Translated, it gives CASSLEGLADSYEQYF. The full variable domain, in which reference TRBV5-1 and TRBJ2-7 provide the parts outside the CDR3, is KAGVTQTPRYLIKTRGQQVTLSCSPISGHRSVSWYQQTPGQGLQFLFEYFSETQRNKGNFPGRFSGRQFSNSRSEMNVSTLELGDSALYLCASSLEGLADSYEQYFGPGTRLTVT.

The chain employs TRBV6-5 and TRBJ2-7, with 11 nucleotides matching TRBD2. The CDR3 runs 16 residues. Germline assignment: CDR1 MNHEY and CDR2 SVGAGI. J gave up 3 bases and V 0 bases, and 4 bases lay outside the gene matches. For the CDR3, the DNA is TGTGCCAGCAGTTACTCTCCGGGACTAGCGGACTACGAGCAGTACTTC. Protein sequence: CASSYSPGLADYEQYF.

In DNA, the CDR3 is TGTGCCAGCAGCTCGCGGGACGGGCCCTACGAGCAGTACTTC. Its translation is CASSSRDGPYEQYF. The chain uses TRBV7-2 and TRBJ2-7; perhaps TRBD2 as D (6 bases). CDR3 size: 14 residues. CDR1 is SGHTA, CDR2 FQGNSA, per germline. Trimming stripped 4 bases from V and 2 bases from J, with 12 bases between.

There are a few counts of this clone. The V call is TRBV7-2, the J call TRBJ2-3, with D perhaps matching TRBD2 (6 bases). The germline V gene encodes CDR1 SGHTA and CDR2 FQGNSA. CDR3 length: 16 amino acids. V lost 1 base, J lost 4 bases, and 15 bases lay in between. The DNA of the CDR3 is TGTGCCAGCAGCTTAGGTGCGGGGAGAGTCGCAGATACGCAGTATTTT. Translated: CASSLGAGRVADTQYF.

The chain links TRBV28 to TRBJ2-7; D may correspond to TRBD1 or TRBD2 (5 bases each). CDR3 length: 16 amino acids. Germline V gene lookup returns CDR1 MDHEN and CDR2 SYDVKM. Trimming shortened V by 4 bases and J by 5 bases, and 21 bases separated the two germline ends. Here the CDR3 DNA reads TGTGCCAGCAGTTCTCATCCAGGGCGGGTAGGCGACGAGCAGTACTTC. Translating gives CASSSHPGRVGDEQYF.

Concerning this clone: A far larger clone is just one base off, so this is likely a read error. The sample carries other DNA sequences with the same CDR3. The J gene is TRBJ2-1, the V gene TRBV5-4; no reliable D call. The CDR3 loop spans 14 amino acids. Germline lookup yields CDR1 SGHNT and CDR2 YYREEE (reference sequence). Trimming pared 4 bases from V and 5 bases from J, leaving 13 bases between. The CDR3 DNA reads as TGTGCCAGCAGCCAAACTGGGTCCCACAATGAGCAGTTCTTC. Its protein is CASSQTGSHNEQFF.

This clone was seen a few times. Relative to the germline gene, one junction end is altered; a read error may explain this. This chain joins TRBV6-1 and TRBJ1-2; possible D gene TRBD1, 5 bases. The CDR3 covers 13 residues. Germline CDR1 reads MNHNS; CDR2 reads SASEGT. In nucleotides, the CDR3 is TGTGCCAGCAGCGAAGGGGCCAGGGCAATGTACACCTTC. Amino acid sequence: CASSEGARAMYTF.

In this sample, this clone turned up many times. This rearrangement joins TRBV18 to TRBJ1-2, with a possible D match to TRBD1 (6 bases). CDR3 length: 19 amino acids. V was cut by 4 bases and J by 3 bases, with 27 bases left in between. The germline V gene has CDR1 KGHSH and CDR2 LQKENI. The CDR3 nucleotides are TGTGCCAGCTCACGTTCTGGGGCATCGGGTGCGGACAGACACTATGGCTACACCTTC. Residues: CASSRSGASGADRHYGYTF.